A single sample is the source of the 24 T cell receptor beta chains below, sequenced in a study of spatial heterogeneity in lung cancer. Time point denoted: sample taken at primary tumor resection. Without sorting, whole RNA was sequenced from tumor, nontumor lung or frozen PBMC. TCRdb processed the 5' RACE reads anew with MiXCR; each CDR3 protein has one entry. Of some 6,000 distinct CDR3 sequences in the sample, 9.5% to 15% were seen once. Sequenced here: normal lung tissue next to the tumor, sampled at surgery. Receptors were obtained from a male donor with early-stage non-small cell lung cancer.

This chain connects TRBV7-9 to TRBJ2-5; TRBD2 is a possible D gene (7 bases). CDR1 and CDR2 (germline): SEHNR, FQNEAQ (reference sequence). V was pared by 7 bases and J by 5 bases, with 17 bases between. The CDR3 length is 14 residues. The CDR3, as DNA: TGTGCCAGCACATCAACCGGGGGGCCGGAGACCCAGTACTTC. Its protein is CASTSTGGPETQYF.

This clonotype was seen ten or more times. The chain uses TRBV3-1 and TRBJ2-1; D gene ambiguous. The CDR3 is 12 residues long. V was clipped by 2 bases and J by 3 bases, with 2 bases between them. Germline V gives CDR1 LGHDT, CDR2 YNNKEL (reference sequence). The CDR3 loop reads CASSQIYNEQFF. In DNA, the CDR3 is TGTGCCAGCAGCCAAATCTACAATGAGCAGTTCTTC.

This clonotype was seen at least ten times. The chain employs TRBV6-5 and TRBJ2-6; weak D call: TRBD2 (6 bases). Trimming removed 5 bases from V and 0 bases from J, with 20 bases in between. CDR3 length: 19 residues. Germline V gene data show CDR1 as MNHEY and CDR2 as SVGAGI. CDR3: CASSPGTHLGASGANVLTF. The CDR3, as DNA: TGTGCCAGCAGTCCCGGGACTCACCTCGGCGCCTCTGGGGCCAACGTCCTGACTTTC.

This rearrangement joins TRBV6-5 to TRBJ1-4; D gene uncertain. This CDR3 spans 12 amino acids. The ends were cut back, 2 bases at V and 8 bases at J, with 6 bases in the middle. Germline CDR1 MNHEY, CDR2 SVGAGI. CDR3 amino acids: CASSYLGEKLFF. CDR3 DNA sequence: TGTGCCAGCAGTTACCTGGGAGAAAAACTGTTTTTT.

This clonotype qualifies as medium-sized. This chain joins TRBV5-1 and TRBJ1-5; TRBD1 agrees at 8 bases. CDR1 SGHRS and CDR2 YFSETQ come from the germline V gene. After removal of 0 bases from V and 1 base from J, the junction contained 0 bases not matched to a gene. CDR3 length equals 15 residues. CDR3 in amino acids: CASSLGTGSNQPQHF. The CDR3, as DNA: TGCGCCAGCAGCTTGGGGACAGGGAGCAATCAGCCCCAGCATTTT.

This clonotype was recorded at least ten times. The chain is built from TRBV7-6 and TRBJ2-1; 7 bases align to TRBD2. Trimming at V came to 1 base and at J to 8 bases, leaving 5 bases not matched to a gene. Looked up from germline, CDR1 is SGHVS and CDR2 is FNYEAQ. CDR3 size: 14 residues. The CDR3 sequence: CASSLDPTSHEQFF. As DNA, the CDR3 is TGTGCCAGCAGCTTAGATCCGACTAGCCATGAGCAGTTCTTC. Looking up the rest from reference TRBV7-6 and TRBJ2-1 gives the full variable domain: GAGVSQSPRYKVTKRGQDVALRCDPISGHVSLYWYRQALGQGPEFLTYFNYEAQQDKSGLPNDRFSAERPEGSISTLTIQRTEQRDSAMYRCASSLDPTSHEQFFGPGTRLTVL.

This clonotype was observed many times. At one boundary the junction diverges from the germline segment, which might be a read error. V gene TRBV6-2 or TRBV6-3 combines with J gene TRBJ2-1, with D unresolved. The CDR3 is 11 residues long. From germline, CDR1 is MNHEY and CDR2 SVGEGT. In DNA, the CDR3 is TGTGCGAGCACCAACTACAATGAGCAGTTCTTC. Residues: CASTNYNEQFF.

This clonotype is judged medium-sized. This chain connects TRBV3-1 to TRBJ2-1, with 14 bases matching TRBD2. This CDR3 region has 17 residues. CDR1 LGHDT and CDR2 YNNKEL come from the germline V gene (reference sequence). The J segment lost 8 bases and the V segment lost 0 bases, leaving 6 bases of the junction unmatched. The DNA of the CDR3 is TGTGCCAGCAGCCAAGACGGGACTAGCGGGAGCATGGATGAGCAGTTCTTC. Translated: CASSQDGTSGSMDEQFF.

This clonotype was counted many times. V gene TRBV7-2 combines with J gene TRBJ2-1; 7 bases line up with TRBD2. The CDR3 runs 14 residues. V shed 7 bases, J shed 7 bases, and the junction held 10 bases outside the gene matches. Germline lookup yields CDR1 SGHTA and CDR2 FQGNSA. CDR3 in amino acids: CASTLGGSRNEQFF. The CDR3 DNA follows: TGTGCCAGCACTTTGGGCGGGAGTCGGAATGAGCAGTTCTTC.

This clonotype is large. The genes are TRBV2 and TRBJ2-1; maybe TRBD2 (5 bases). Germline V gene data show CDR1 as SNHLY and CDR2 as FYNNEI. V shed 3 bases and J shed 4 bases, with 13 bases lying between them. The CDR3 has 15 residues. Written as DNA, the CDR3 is TGTGCCAGCAGTGAGTGGGGAGATGGGTACAATGAGCAGTTCTTC. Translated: CASSEWGDGYNEQFF.

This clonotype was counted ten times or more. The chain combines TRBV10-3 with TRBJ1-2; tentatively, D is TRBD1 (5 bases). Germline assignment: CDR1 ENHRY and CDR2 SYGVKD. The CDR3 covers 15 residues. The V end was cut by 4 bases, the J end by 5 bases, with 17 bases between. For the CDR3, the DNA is TGTGCCATCAGTGGAGGGGCTCAGCTGACGTATGGCTACACCTTC. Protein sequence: CAISGGAQLTYGYTF.

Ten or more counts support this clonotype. For the CDR3, the DNA is TGCGCCAGCAGCCAGGGGACAGGCTACGAGCAGTACTTC. This codes for CASSQGTGYEQYF. The V gene is TRBV5-1, the J gene TRBJ2-7; 8 bases map to TRBD1. Germline V gene lookup returns CDR1 SGHRS and CDR2 YFSETQ. This CDR3 is built from 13 residues. After removal of 4 bases from V and 3 bases from J, the junction contained 3 bases not matched to a gene.

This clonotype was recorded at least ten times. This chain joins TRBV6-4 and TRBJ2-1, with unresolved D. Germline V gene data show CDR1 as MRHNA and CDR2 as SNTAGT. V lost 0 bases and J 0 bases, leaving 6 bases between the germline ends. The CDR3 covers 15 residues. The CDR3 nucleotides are TGTGCCAGCAGTGACTCCGTAAGCTCCTACAATGAGCAGTTCTTC. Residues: CASSDSVSSYNEQFF.

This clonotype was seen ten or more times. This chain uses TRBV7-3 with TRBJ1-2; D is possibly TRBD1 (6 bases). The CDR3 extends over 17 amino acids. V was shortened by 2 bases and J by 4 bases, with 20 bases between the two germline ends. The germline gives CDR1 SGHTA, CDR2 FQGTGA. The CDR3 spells CASSLRPALTGPYGYTF. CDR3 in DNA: TGTGCCAGCAGCTTACGCCCGGCGCTGACAGGCCCCTATGGCTACACCTTC.

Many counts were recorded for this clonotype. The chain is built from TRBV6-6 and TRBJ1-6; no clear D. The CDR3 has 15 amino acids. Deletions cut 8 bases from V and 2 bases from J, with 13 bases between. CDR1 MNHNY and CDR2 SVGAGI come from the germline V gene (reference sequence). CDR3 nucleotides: TGTGCCAGCGGTGGAGGGATTACCTATAATTCACCCCTCCACTTT. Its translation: CASGGGITYNSPLHF.

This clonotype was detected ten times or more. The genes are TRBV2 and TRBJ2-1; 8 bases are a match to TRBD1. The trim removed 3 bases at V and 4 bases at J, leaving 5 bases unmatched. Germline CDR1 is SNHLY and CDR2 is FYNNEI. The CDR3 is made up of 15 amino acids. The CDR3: CASSERRQGYNEQFF. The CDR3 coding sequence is TGTGCCAGCAGTGAGAGGAGACAGGGGTACAATGAGCAGTTCTTC.

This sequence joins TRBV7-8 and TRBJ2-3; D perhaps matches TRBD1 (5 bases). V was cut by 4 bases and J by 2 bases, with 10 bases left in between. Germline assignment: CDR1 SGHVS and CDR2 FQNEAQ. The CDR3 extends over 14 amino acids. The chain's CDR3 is CASSYRQPTDTQYF. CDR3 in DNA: TGTGCCAGCAGCTACCGACAGCCCACAGATACGCAGTATTTT.

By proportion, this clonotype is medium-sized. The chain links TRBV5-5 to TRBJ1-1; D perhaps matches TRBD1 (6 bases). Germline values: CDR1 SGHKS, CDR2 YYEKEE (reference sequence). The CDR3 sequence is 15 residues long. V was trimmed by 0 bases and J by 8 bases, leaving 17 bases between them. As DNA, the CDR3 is TGTGCCAGCAGCTTGGCTGGGGGGGGCCCCATGGAAGCTTTCTTT. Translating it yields CASSLAGGGPMEAFF.

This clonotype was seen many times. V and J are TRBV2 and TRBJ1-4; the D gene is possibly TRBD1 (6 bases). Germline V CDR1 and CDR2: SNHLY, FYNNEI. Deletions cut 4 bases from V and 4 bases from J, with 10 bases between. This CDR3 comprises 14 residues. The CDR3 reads CASSAGTLNEKLFF. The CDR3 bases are TGTGCCAGCAGTGCCGGGACACTTAATGAAAAACTGTTTTTT.

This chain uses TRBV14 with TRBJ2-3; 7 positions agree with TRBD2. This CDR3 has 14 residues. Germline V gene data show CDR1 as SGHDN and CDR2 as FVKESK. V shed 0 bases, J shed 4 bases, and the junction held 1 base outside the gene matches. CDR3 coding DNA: TGTGCCAGCAGCCAAGACCTAGCGGCAGATACGCAGTATTTT. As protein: CASSQDLAADTQYF.

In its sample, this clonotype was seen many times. CDR3: CAWSRRGSSYNEQFF. The CDR3 region has the DNA TGTGCCTGGAGTAGAAGGGGGTCCTCCTACAATGAGCAGTTCTTC. The V call is TRBV30, the J call TRBJ2-1; TRBD1 might be the D (6 bases). Between the trimmed V and J ends, which lost 2 bases and 0 bases, there was a span of 11 bases. CDR1 GTSNPN and CDR2 SVGIG come from the germline V gene (reference sequence). This CDR3 region has 15 residues.

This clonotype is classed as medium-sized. The DNA for the CDR3 is TGTGCCAGCTCACAGGGACAGGGAAACACTGAAGCTTTCTTT. Residues: CASSQGQGNTEAFF. The V gene is TRBV18, the J gene TRBJ1-1, with 9 nucleotides matching TRBD1. Unmatched junction bases numbered 2, after V lost 4 bases and J lost 2 bases. Germline loops: CDR1 KGHSH, CDR2 LQKENI. The CDR3 contains 14 residues.

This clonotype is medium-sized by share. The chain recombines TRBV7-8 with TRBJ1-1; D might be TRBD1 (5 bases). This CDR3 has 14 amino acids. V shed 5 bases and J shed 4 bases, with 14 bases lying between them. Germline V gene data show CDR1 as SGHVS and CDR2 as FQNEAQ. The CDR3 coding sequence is TGTGCCAGCAGCCCTGGGGGGTTCGGCACTGAAGCTTTCTTT. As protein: CASSPGGFGTEAFF.

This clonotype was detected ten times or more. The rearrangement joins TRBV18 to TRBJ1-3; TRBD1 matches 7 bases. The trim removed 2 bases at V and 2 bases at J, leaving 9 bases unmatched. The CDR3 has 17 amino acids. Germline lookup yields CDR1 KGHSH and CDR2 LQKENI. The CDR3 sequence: CASSPSRGGGTGNTIYF. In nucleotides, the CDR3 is TGTGCCAGCTCACCATCACGCGGAGGGGGCACTGGAAACACCATATATTTT.